Listed below are T cell receptor beta chains from one sample, sequenced in a study of T cell responses to AZD1222 COVID-19 vaccine. Repertoires were generated with immunoSEQ multiplex PCR, while TCRdb's copy carries only in-frame clones and drops some. This table holds about 150,000 clones, 88% found once. This specimen consisted of peripheral blood, obtained on day 0 of AZD1222 vaccination. These receptor sequences come from an adult in good health. Each CDR3 is given with its conserved first and last residue. The D gene is left open where the match is weak. Size is stated for part of the rows, as once, few or many counts, or as a class when the clone is expanded.

D,J,V,size,DNA,CDR3
-,TRBJ1-1,TRBV29-1,-,TGCAGCGTTGAAGGTGGGCAGGGCGGTACTGAAGCTTTCTTT,CSVEGGQGGTEAFF
-,TRBJ2-2,TRBV5-4,-,TGTGCCAGCAGCCCCTTCGACACCGGGGAGCTGTTTTTT,CASSPFDTGELFF
TRBD1,TRBJ1-6,TRBV10-3,once,TGTGCCACCAAGCGACAGGGGGTCAATAATTCACCCCTCCACTTT,CATKRQGVNNSPLHF
-,TRBJ2-3,TRBV5-1,-,TGCGCCAGCAGCCGTACCCCCACGATGAGCTCAGATACGCAGTATTTT,CASSRTPTMSSDTQYF
TRBD1,TRBJ2-7,TRBV5-4,few,TGTGCCAGCAGCACCCGGGACAGTGGCTCCTACGAGCAGTACTTC,CASSTRDSGSYEQYF
-,TRBJ1-5,TRBV6-2/TRBV6-3,-,TGTGCCAGCAGCCCCACGGGCAATCAGCCCCAGCATTTT,CASSPTGNQPQHF
-,TRBJ1-5,TRBV2,few,TGTGCCAGCAGTAGGGACCTGAGCAATCAGCCCCAGCATTTT,CASSRDLSNQPQHF
-,TRBJ1-3,TRBV20-1,-,TGCAGTGCTAGTGAAGGGGGAAACACCATATATTTT,CSASEGGNTIYF
TRBD1,TRBJ2-6,TRBV11-2,-,TGTGCCAGCAGGAGGACAGGGCTGACTACTGGGGCCAACGTCCTGACTTTC,CASRRTGLTTGANVLTF
TRBD2,TRBJ2-3,TRBV5-4,-,TGTGCCAGCAGCTTGGGGCTAGCGGGAGATACGCAGTATTTT,CASSLGLAGDTQYF
TRBD1,TRBJ1-1,TRBV12-3/TRBV12-4,-,TGTGCCAGCAGTTGGACAGGGAACACTGAAGCTTTCTTT,CASSWTGNTEAFF
TRBD1,TRBJ1-6,TRBV7-6,-,TGTGCCAGCAGCCCCGGGACAGTGGATTCACCCCTCCACTTT,CASSPGTVDSPLHF
-,TRBJ2-7,TRBV7-8,-,TGTGCCAGCAGCGGTAGGCAGGGGATTTCCTACGAGCAGTACTTC,CASSGRQGISYEQYF
TRBD2,TRBJ2-5,TRBV6-2/TRBV6-3,-,TGTGCCAGCAGCCGTGGACTAGCGGTGATCACCGAAGAGACCCAGTACTTC,CASSRGLAVITEETQYF
TRBD1,TRBJ2-2,TRBV3-1/TRBV3-2,-,TGTGCCAGCAGCCTTGGACAGGGGGGCACCGGGGAGCTGTTTTTT,CASSLGQGGTGELFF
-,TRBJ1-2,TRBV7-2,once,TGTGCCAGCAGCTTAGATGGGGGAGCCTATGGCTACACCTTC,CASSLDGGAYGYTF
-,TRBJ1-6,TRBV21-1,once,TGTGCCAGCAGCAAAGTACCCTCAGGGCCCCTTAATTCACCCCTCCACTTT,CASSKVPSGPLNSPLHF
-,TRBJ2-3,TRBV6-1,-,TGTGCCAGCAGTGAGGGTTTAAACACCCTCACAGATACGCAGTATTTT,CASSEGLNTLTDTQYF
-,TRBJ1-1,TRBV7-9,-,TGTGCCAGCAGCCGCGACAGGATGAACACTGAAGCTTTCTTT,CASSRDRMNTEAFF
-,TRBJ2-3,TRBV29-1,-,TGCAGCGCCGGAGGCAGCACAGATACGCAGTATTTT,CSAGGSTDTQYF
TRBD2,TRBJ2-7,TRBV5-1,-,TGCGCCAGCAGCCCACTAGCGGGCAACGAGCAGTACTTC,CASSPLAGNEQYF
TRBD2,TRBJ2-1,TRBV7-9,few,TGTGCCAGCAGCCCGCTAGCGGGGGTTAGCTCCTACAATGAGCAGTTCTTC,CASSPLAGVSSYNEQFF
-,TRBJ2-1,TRBV7-9,-,TGTGCCAGCAGGTGGGGTAGCTCCTACAATGAGCAGTTCTTC,CASRWGSSYNEQFF
-,TRBJ2-7,TRBV5-1,once,TGCGCCAGCAGCTTGGAACAGGGCTCCTACGAGCAGTACTTC,CASSLEQGSYEQYF
-,TRBJ2-1,TRBV4-3,-,TGCGCCAGCAGCCAAGCGGGACTCCTAAATGAGCAGTTCTTC,CASSQAGLLNEQFF
TRBD1,TRBJ1-2,TRBV5-6,-,TGTGCCAGCGTCTTTGGGACAGGGGGTGGCTACACCTTC,CASVFGTGGGYTF
-,TRBJ1-1,TRBV18,-,TGTGCCAGCTCGCCGTCAATCCGGGTGCCGGGTAGGGCCTCAGTTACGGGACTCAACACTGAAGCTTTCTTT,CASSPSIRVPGRASVTGLNTEAFF
-,TRBJ2-7,TRBV5-4,-,TGTGCCAGCAGCCCGGACAGAGCCTACGAGCAGTACTTC,CASSPDRAYEQYF
-,TRBJ1-4,TRBV4-3,-,TGCGCCAGCAGCCAAGATCGGGACACCTATCCGGGGACTAATGAAAAACTGTTTTTT,CASSQDRDTYPGTNEKLFF
-,TRBJ2-3,TRBV6-5,-,TGTGCCAGCACCCAGGGAGATACGCAGTATTTT,CASTQGDTQYF
-,TRBJ2-1,TRBV5-4,-,TGCCACAATAACCCAACGGGTTCCTACAATGAGCAGTTCTTC,CHNNPTGSYNEQFF
-,TRBJ2-4,TRBV2,-,TGTGCCAGCGGTCCTCAAAACATTCAGTACTTC,CASGPQNIQYF
-,TRBJ1-4,TRBV10-1,-,TGCGCCAGCACCGAGGGGCAGGGGAATGAAAAACTGTTTTTT,CASTEGQGNEKLFF
TRBD1,TRBJ1-6,TRBV18,-,TGTGCCAGCTCACTTTCTGGGACAGGGTCTTCACCCCTCCACTTT,CASSLSGTGSSPLHF
-,TRBJ1-5,TRBV29-1,-,TGCAGCGTTGGGCAGGCCCTCAATCAGCCCCAGCATTTT,CSVGQALNQPQHF
-,TRBJ2-3,TRBV11-1,-,TGTGCCAGCAGCTTAGTAGGCGGGGCCGGCACAGATACGCAGTATTTT,CASSLVGGAGTDTQYF
-,TRBJ2-7,TRBV7-7,-,TGTGCTAGCAGCCAAGGGCCCGGGCCCTACGAGCAGTACTTC,CASSQGPGPYEQYF
-,TRBJ2-5,TRBV6-2/TRBV6-3,-,TGTGCCAGCCGCCGATCCAGCGAGACCCAGTACTTC,CASRRSSETQYF
-,TRBJ1-2,TRBV7-9,-,TGTGCCAGCAGCTTAGGAGAGGGATTGGTTGGCGGCTACACCTTC,CASSLGEGLVGGYTF
-,TRBJ1-1,TRBV3-1/TRBV3-2,-,TGTGCCAGCAGCCAAGTTTCCGGTTGGGTCCTGAACACTGAAGCTTTCTTT,CASSQVSGWVLNTEAFF
-,TRBJ2-2,TRBV9,once,TGTGCCAGCAGCGTAGAAGGTGCCGCCACCGGGGAGCTGTTTTTT,CASSVEGAATGELFF